Listed below are T cell receptor beta chains from one sample, sequenced in a study of early T cells in non-severe SARS-CoV-2 infection. TCRdb independently ran MiXCR on the 5' RACE reads; one entry per CDR3 protein. The sample records about 83,000 distinct CDR3 sequences, approximately 13% being singletons. Specimen: whole blood. All receptors come from an adult who was a healthcare worker with PCR-confirmed SARS-CoV-2 infection or an uninfected control (not recorded which). CDR3s include the opening cysteine and the closing phenylalanine or tryptophan. The order of the fields is CDR3 protein, CDR3 DNA, D gene, V gene, CDR3 length, clone size, J gene. The D gene is left open where the match is weak. Size is omitted from some rows. Given values are once, few, many or a class for expanded clones.

cdr3_aa: CASSAYPEGGDTQYF
cdr3_nt: TGTGCCAGTAGTGCTTATCCCGAGGGTGGAGATACGCAGTATTTT
d_call: .
v_call: TRBV19
cdr3_length: 15
clone_size: many
j_call: TRBJ2-3

cdr3_aa: CASSLTRSRADTQYF
cdr3_nt: TGTGCCAGCAGCTTAACGCGGTCCCGAGCAGATACGCAGTATTTT
d_call: .
v_call: TRBV11-2
cdr3_length: 15
clone_size: .
j_call: TRBJ2-3

cdr3_aa: CASSPPMGRGSHEQYF
cdr3_nt: TGTGCCAGCTCACCTCCAATGGGTAGGGGGTCCCACGAGCAGTACTTC
d_call: .
v_call: TRBV18
cdr3_length: 16
clone_size: .
j_call: TRBJ2-7

cdr3_aa: CASSPTSGRGTGELFF
cdr3_nt: TGTGCCAGCAGTCCTACTAGCGGGAGGGGCACCGGGGAGCTGTTTTTT
d_call: TRBD2
v_call: TRBV7-6
cdr3_length: 16
clone_size: many
j_call: TRBJ2-2

cdr3_aa: CASSAGTVDEQFF
cdr3_nt: TGTGCCAGCAGCGCCGGGACAGTTGATGAGCAGTTCTTC
d_call: TRBD1
v_call: TRBV11-2
cdr3_length: 13
clone_size: few
j_call: TRBJ2-1

cdr3_aa: CASSPRQRLDYGYTF
cdr3_nt: TGTGCCAGCTCACCAAGACAGAGGTTAGACTATGGCTACACCTTC
d_call: .
v_call: TRBV18
cdr3_length: 15
clone_size: many
j_call: TRBJ1-2

cdr3_aa: CASSIPGQGARNTGELFF
cdr3_nt: TGTGCCAGTAGTATTCCGGGACAGGGGGCTAGGAACACCGGGGAGCTGTTTTTT
d_call: TRBD1
v_call: TRBV19
cdr3_length: 18
clone_size: few
j_call: TRBJ2-2

cdr3_aa: CASSQDPGSNTGELFF
cdr3_nt: TGTGCCAGCAGCCAAGATCCGGGTTCGAACACCGGGGAGCTGTTTTTT
d_call: .
v_call: TRBV3-1
cdr3_length: 16
clone_size: few
j_call: TRBJ2-2

cdr3_aa: CASSPGTSVETQYF
cdr3_nt: TGTGCCAGCAGCCCCGGGACTAGCGTCGAGACCCAGTACTTC
d_call: TRBD2
v_call: TRBV7-9
cdr3_length: 14
clone_size: few
j_call: TRBJ2-5

cdr3_aa: CASGWGQGSTEAFF
cdr3_nt: TGTGCCAGCGGATGGGGACAGGGGAGCACTGAAGCTTTCTTT
d_call: TRBD1
v_call: TRBV9
cdr3_length: 14
clone_size: few
j_call: TRBJ1-1

cdr3_aa: CASSISRVSYEQYF
cdr3_nt: TGTGCCAGTAGTATTTCCAGGGTTTCATACGAGCAGTACTTC
d_call: .
v_call: TRBV19
cdr3_length: 14
clone_size: .
j_call: TRBJ2-7

cdr3_aa: CARKRAGAGYEQYF
cdr3_nt: TGTGCCAGGAAAAGGGCGGGAGCGGGCTACGAGCAGTACTTC
d_call: TRBD2
v_call: TRBV11-3
cdr3_length: 14
clone_size: few
j_call: TRBJ2-7

cdr3_aa: CSARGQSNEQFF
cdr3_nt: TGCAGTGCTAGAGGACAGTCCAATGAGCAGTTCTTC
d_call: .
v_call: TRBV20-1
cdr3_length: 12
clone_size: few
j_call: TRBJ2-1

cdr3_aa: CASSLATSGSGLETQYF
cdr3_nt: TGCGCCAGCAGCTTGGCGACTAGCGGGAGTGGACTGGAGACCCAGTACTTC
d_call: TRBD2
v_call: TRBV5-1
cdr3_length: 17
clone_size: .
j_call: TRBJ2-5

cdr3_aa: CASSLEGTGIMLSGNTIYF
cdr3_nt: TGTGCCAGCAGCTTAGAAGGGACCGGGATTATGTTATCTGGAAACACCATATATTTT
d_call: .
v_call: TRBV7-9
cdr3_length: 19
clone_size: few
j_call: TRBJ1-3

cdr3_aa: CASSQTVGGGPVWATQYF
cdr3_nt: TGTGCCAGCAGCCAGACAGTGGGGGGAGGGCCGGTTTGGGCCACGCAGTATTTT
d_call: TRBD2
v_call: TRBV3-1
cdr3_length: 18
clone_size: few
j_call: TRBJ2-3

cdr3_aa: CASSQFLAYEQYF
cdr3_nt: TGTGCCAGCAGCCAATTTTTAGCCTACGAGCAGTACTTC
d_call: .
v_call: TRBV3-1
cdr3_length: 13
clone_size: .
j_call: TRBJ2-7

cdr3_aa: CASSLGGGAAGANVLTF
cdr3_nt: TGTGCCAGCAGCTTGGGAGGCGGGGCCGCTGGGGCCAACGTCCTGACTTTC
d_call: .
v_call: TRBV5-6
cdr3_length: 17
clone_size: few
j_call: TRBJ2-6

cdr3_aa: CASSMTGVTYEQYF
cdr3_nt: TGTGCCAGCAGCATGACAGGGGTAACCTACGAGCAGTACTTC
d_call: TRBD1
v_call: TRBV7-9
cdr3_length: 14
clone_size: many
j_call: TRBJ2-7

cdr3_aa: CGGEYQETQYF
cdr3_nt: TGCGGAGGCGAGTACCAAGAGACCCAGTACTTC
d_call: .
v_call: TRBV20-1
cdr3_length: 11
clone_size: few
j_call: TRBJ2-5

cdr3_aa: CASSQDRSARGVNTIYF
cdr3_nt: TGTGCCAGCAGCCAAGATCGGTCGGCCAGGGGAGTGAACACCATATATTTT
d_call: .
v_call: TRBV3-1
cdr3_length: 17
clone_size: few
j_call: TRBJ1-3

cdr3_aa: CASSATGSTYNEQFF
cdr3_nt: TGTGCCAGCAGTGCGACAGGCAGTACCTACAATGAGCAGTTCTTC
d_call: .
v_call: TRBV2
cdr3_length: 15
clone_size: .
j_call: TRBJ2-1

cdr3_aa: CASSPWTSFGYTF
cdr3_nt: TGTGCCAGTAGTCCCTGGACAAGCTTCGGCTACACCTTC
d_call: .
v_call: TRBV19
cdr3_length: 13
clone_size: many
j_call: TRBJ1-2

cdr3_aa: CASSSGGAKNIQYF
cdr3_nt: TGTGCCAGCAGCTCTGGGGGTGCCAAAAACATTCAGTACTTC
d_call: .
v_call: TRBV12-3/TRBV12-4
cdr3_length: 14
clone_size: many
j_call: TRBJ2-4

cdr3_aa: CASSGWDSQETQYF
cdr3_nt: TGTGCCAGCAGCGGCTGGGACTCGCAAGAGACCCAGTACTTC
d_call: .
v_call: TRBV5-4
cdr3_length: 14
clone_size: once
j_call: TRBJ2-5

cdr3_aa: CSAAGTYQETQYF
cdr3_nt: TGCAGTGCCGCCGGGACCTACCAAGAGACCCAGTACTTC
d_call: .
v_call: TRBV20-1
cdr3_length: 13
clone_size: few
j_call: TRBJ2-5

cdr3_aa: CASSGRGTMSDTQYF
cdr3_nt: TGTGCCAGCAGCGGCAGGGGGACTATGTCAGATACGCAGTATTTT
d_call: .
v_call: TRBV11-2
cdr3_length: 15
clone_size: many
j_call: TRBJ2-3

cdr3_aa: CASSQGGLDTYEQYF
cdr3_nt: TGTGCCAGCAGCCAAGGGGGACTAGACACCTACGAGCAGTACTTC
d_call: TRBD2
v_call: TRBV3-1
cdr3_length: 15
clone_size: many
j_call: TRBJ2-7

cdr3_aa: CAISVQGVGSNQPQHF
cdr3_nt: TGTGCCATCAGTGTACAGGGAGTGGGTAGCAATCAGCCCCAGCATTTT
d_call: .
v_call: TRBV10-3
cdr3_length: 16
clone_size: .
j_call: TRBJ1-5

cdr3_aa: CASSLAGVINEQFF
cdr3_nt: TGTGCCAGCAGTTTAGCGGGAGTAATCAATGAGCAGTTCTTC
d_call: TRBD2
v_call: TRBV27
cdr3_length: 14
clone_size: few
j_call: TRBJ2-1

cdr3_aa: CASSPASGIGEQFF
cdr3_nt: TGTGCCAGCAGTCCCGCTAGCGGGATCGGCGAGCAGTTCTTC
d_call: TRBD2
v_call: TRBV12-3/TRBV12-4
cdr3_length: 14
clone_size: .
j_call: TRBJ2-1

cdr3_aa: CTSTLEIDPNTEAFF
cdr3_nt: TGTACCAGCACCCTCGAAATAGACCCGAACACTGAAGCTTTCTTT
d_call: .
v_call: TRBV7-9
cdr3_length: 15
clone_size: .
j_call: TRBJ1-1

cdr3_aa: CASIGPGDTQYF
cdr3_nt: TGTGCCAGCATTGGGCCGGGAGATACGCAGTATTTT
d_call: .
v_call: TRBV2
cdr3_length: 12
clone_size: .
j_call: TRBJ2-3

cdr3_aa: CASSPLAGTDTQYF
cdr3_nt: TGTGCCAGCTCACCCCTTGCAGGCACAGATACGCAGTATTTT
d_call: .
v_call: TRBV18
cdr3_length: 14
clone_size: .
j_call: TRBJ2-3

cdr3_aa: CSVDGLAGEASGRISSYNEQFF
cdr3_nt: TGCAGCGTTGATGGTTTGGCAGGGGAAGCTAGCGGGAGGATTAGCTCCTACAATGAGCAGTTCTTC
d_call: TRBD2
v_call: TRBV29-1
cdr3_length: 22
clone_size: .
j_call: TRBJ2-1

cdr3_aa: CASTEDRGRFTEAFF
cdr3_nt: TGTGCCAGCACCGAAGACAGGGGGCGATTCACTGAAGCTTTCTTT
d_call: TRBD1
v_call: TRBV5-6
cdr3_length: 15
clone_size: many
j_call: TRBJ1-1

cdr3_aa: CSASIRPTYEQYF
cdr3_nt: TGCAGTGCTAGTATAAGGCCTACCTACGAGCAGTACTTC
d_call: .
v_call: TRBV20-1
cdr3_length: 13
clone_size: many
j_call: TRBJ2-7

cdr3_aa: CSAMGSDTGELFF
cdr3_nt: TGCAGTGCTATGGGAAGCGACACCGGGGAGCTGTTTTTT
d_call: .
v_call: TRBV20-1
cdr3_length: 13
clone_size: .
j_call: TRBJ2-2

cdr3_aa: CASSYSLGTYNEQFF
cdr3_nt: TGTGCCAGCAGTTACAGTCTAGGAACCTACAATGAGCAGTTCTTC
d_call: .
v_call: TRBV6-2/TRBV6-3
cdr3_length: 15
clone_size: few
j_call: TRBJ2-1

cdr3_aa: CASSETQRVTYNEQFF
cdr3_nt: TGTGCCAGCAGTGAGACACAGCGGGTAACCTACAATGAGCAGTTCTTC
d_call: .
v_call: TRBV6-1
cdr3_length: 16
clone_size: many
j_call: TRBJ2-1

cdr3_aa: CASLSSGANVLTF
cdr3_nt: TGTGCCAGCTTGAGCTCTGGGGCCAACGTCCTGACTTTC
d_call: .
v_call: TRBV18
cdr3_length: 13
clone_size: few
j_call: TRBJ2-6

cdr3_aa: CASRDTATYGYTF
cdr3_nt: TGTGCCAGCAGAGATACAGCTACCTATGGCTACACCTTC
d_call: .
v_call: TRBV27
cdr3_length: 13
clone_size: .
j_call: TRBJ1-2

cdr3_aa: CASSQDRLAGRYNEQFF
cdr3_nt: TGCGCCAGCAGCCAAGACCGTCTAGCGGGAAGGTACAATGAGCAGTTCTTC
d_call: TRBD2
v_call: TRBV4-3
cdr3_length: 17
clone_size: .
j_call: TRBJ2-1

cdr3_aa: CASSLSFLQGSGSGNTIYF
cdr3_nt: TGTGCCAGCAGCTTGTCATTTCTGCAGGGGTCCGGCTCTGGAAACACCATATATTTT
d_call: .
v_call: TRBV5-5
cdr3_length: 19
clone_size: many
j_call: TRBJ1-3

cdr3_aa: CASSPRTAGGLNEQFF
cdr3_nt: TGTGCCAGCAGCCCTCGGACCGCGGGGGGGCTAAATGAGCAGTTCTTC
d_call: TRBD2
v_call: TRBV11-2
cdr3_length: 16
clone_size: few
j_call: TRBJ2-1

cdr3_aa: CASSAGTQVYEQYF
cdr3_nt: TGCGCCAGCAGCGCCGGGACACAGGTCTACGAGCAGTACTTC
d_call: .
v_call: TRBV5-1
cdr3_length: 14
clone_size: many
j_call: TRBJ2-7

cdr3_aa: CASSLARASGQETQYF
cdr3_nt: TGTGCCAGCAGCTTAGCGCGGGCTAGCGGGCAAGAGACCCAGTACTTC
d_call: TRBD2
v_call: TRBV7-2
cdr3_length: 16
clone_size: many
j_call: TRBJ2-5

cdr3_aa: CSARSGFSDEQYF
cdr3_nt: TGCAGTGCTAGATCTGGGTTTTCGGACGAGCAGTACTTC
d_call: .
v_call: TRBV20-1
cdr3_length: 13
clone_size: .
j_call: TRBJ2-7

cdr3_aa: CASSARQSVNTGELFF
cdr3_nt: TGTGCCAGCAGTGCGCGACAGAGCGTCAACACCGGGGAGCTGTTTTTT
d_call: .
v_call: TRBV6-5
cdr3_length: 16
clone_size: few
j_call: TRBJ2-2

cdr3_aa: CASSQVPLGQGRGKTQYF
cdr3_nt: TGCGCCAGCAGCCAAGTACCCCTGGGACAGGGGCGGGGGAAGACCCAGTACTTC
d_call: TRBD1
v_call: TRBV4-1
cdr3_length: 18
clone_size: many
j_call: TRBJ2-5

cdr3_aa: CASSLSPRLAGGLDTQYF
cdr3_nt: TGTGCCAGCAGCTTATCTCCCCGTCTAGCGGGAGGGTTAGATACGCAGTATTTT
d_call: TRBD2
v_call: TRBV7-2
cdr3_length: 18
clone_size: .
j_call: TRBJ2-3

cdr3_aa: CASSHRDSFPNYGYTF
cdr3_nt: TGTGCCAGCAGCCATAGGGACAGTTTCCCTAACTATGGCTACACCTTC
d_call: TRBD1
v_call: TRBV3-1
cdr3_length: 16
clone_size: many
j_call: TRBJ1-2

cdr3_aa: CASSSGLAGGVYEQYF
cdr3_nt: TGCGCCAGCAGCTCCGGACTAGCGGGAGGTGTCTACGAGCAGTACTTC
d_call: TRBD2
v_call: TRBV5-1
cdr3_length: 16
clone_size: many
j_call: TRBJ2-7

cdr3_aa: CASRRTGAGYNEQFF
cdr3_nt: TGTGCCAGCAGACGGACAGGGGCGGGGTACAATGAGCAGTTCTTC
d_call: TRBD1
v_call: TRBV6-4
cdr3_length: 15
clone_size: .
j_call: TRBJ2-1

cdr3_aa: CASSQEGMSSYNEQFF
cdr3_nt: TGTGCCAGCAGCCAAGAGGGGATGAGCTCCTACAATGAGCAGTTCTTC
d_call: .
v_call: TRBV4-2
cdr3_length: 16
clone_size: few
j_call: TRBJ2-1